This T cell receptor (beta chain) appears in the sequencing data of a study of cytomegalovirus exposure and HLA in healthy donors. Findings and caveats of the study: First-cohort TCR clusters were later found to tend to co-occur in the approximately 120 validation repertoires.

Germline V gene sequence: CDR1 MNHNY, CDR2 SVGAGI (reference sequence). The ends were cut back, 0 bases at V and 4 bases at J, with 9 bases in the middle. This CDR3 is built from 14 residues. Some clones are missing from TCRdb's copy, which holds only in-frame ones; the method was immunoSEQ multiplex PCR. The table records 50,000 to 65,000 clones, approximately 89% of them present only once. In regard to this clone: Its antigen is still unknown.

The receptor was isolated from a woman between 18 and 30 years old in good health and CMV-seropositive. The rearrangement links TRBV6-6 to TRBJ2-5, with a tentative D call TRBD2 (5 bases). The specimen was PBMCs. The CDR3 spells CASSYSIEGETQYF. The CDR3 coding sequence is TGTGCCAGCAGTTACTCGATCGAGGGAGAGACCCAGTACTTC.